These 22 T cell receptor beta chains originate from one sample sequenced in a study of tissue T cells after allogeneic stem cell transplantation. Produced via immunoSEQ multiplex PCR; TCRdb's table is partial and in-frame only. The sample carries nearly 50,000 clones, roughly 75% recorded once. The sample consisted of sorted cells pooled from one or two spleens. These receptor sequences come from a pool of C57BL/6 mice in good health.

About this clone: The genes and germline here are from mouse. The read terminates 1 residue ahead of where the CDR3 ends, so the germline J gene completes it. V is TRBV17 and J is TRBJ2-2; 13 bases are shared with TRBD2. The J segment lost 0 bases and the V segment lost 5 bases, leaving 0 bases of the junction unmatched. The length of the CDR3 is 16 residues. Germline loops: CDR1 MNHDT, CDR2 YYDKIL. Incomplete CDR3 DNA: TGTGCTAGCAGTGGGACTGGGGGGGCAAACACCGGGCAGCTCTAC. This codes for CASSGTGGANTGQLY. The full CDR3 sequence reads CASSGTGGANTGQLYF.

On this clone: Mouse names are used for the genes. Read data end 1 residue before the CDR3 end; the end is taken from the germline J gene. The chain employs TRBV19 and TRBJ1-4; D is perhaps TRBD1 (5 bases). CDR1 and CDR2 from the germline V gene are FNHDT and SITEND (reference sequence). This CDR3 is built from 15 residues. Trimming removed 2 bases from V and 3 bases from J, with 11 bases in between. The CDR3 loop reads CASSMQGGTNERLFF. The sequenced part of the CDR3 DNA is TGTGCCAGCAGTATGCAGGGAGGAACCAACGAAAGATTATTT.

In the case of this clone: These gene names are mouse names. The read halts 1 residue ahead of the CDR3 end, with the missing end drawn from the germline J gene. V gene TRBV3 combines with J gene TRBJ1-4, with 10 nucleotides matching TRBD1. Trimming took 1 base from V and 4 from J; bases not matched to a gene: 0. This CDR3 has 15 amino acids. Germline assignment: CDR1 SNHLY and CDR2 FYNGKV (reference sequence). CDR3 DNA (partial): TGTGCCAGCAGCTTAGGGACAGGGGGCAACGAAAGATTATTT. Translation gives CASSLGTGGNERLF. The full CDR3 protein is CASSLGTGGNERLFF.

Details on this clone: Here the gene names and germline are mouse. The missing CDR3 end, 1 residue past where the read stops, is filled in from the germline J gene. V usage is TRBV13-2 and J usage is TRBJ1-2; possibly TRBD1 for D (6 bases). Between the trimmed V and J ends, which lost 3 bases and 0 bases, there was a span of 9 bases. Looked up from germline, CDR1 is NNHNN and CDR2 is SYGAGS (reference sequence). The CDR3 length is 14 residues. The CDR3 DNA, read in part, is TGTGCCAGCGGTGGGGGACAACCAAACTCCGACTACACC. This gives the protein CASGGGQPNSDYT. The full-length CDR3 reads as CASGGGQPNSDYTF.

A note on this clone: The gene names given are mouse names. Coverage ceases 1 residue before the CDR3 finishes, and the germline J gene fills in the end. The chain employs TRBV12-2 and TRBJ2-7; TRBD2 matches 10 bases. With 4 bases clipped from V and 0 bases from J, the junction kept 5 bases outside the gene matches. This CDR3 has 15 residues. Per the germline V gene, CDR1 is SGHLS and CDR2 is HYDKME. CDR3 bases read: TGTGCCAGCTCCGAGACTGGGGGGCACTCCTATGAACAGTAC. It translates to CASSETGGHSYEQY. The complete CDR3 sequence is CASSETGGHSYEQYF. The whole variable domain, remainder taken from reference TRBV12-2 and TRBJ2-7, is NSGVVQSPRYIIKGKGERSILKCIPISGHLSVAWYQQTQGQELKFFIQHYDKMERDKGNLPSRFSVQQFDDYHSEMNMSALELEDSAVYFCASSETGGHSYEQYFGPGTRLTVL.

A remark on this clone: Mouse gene names apply. The read comes to an end 1 residue before the CDR3 does, leaving the germline J gene to fill in the end. The chain joins TRBV13-2 to TRBJ1-1; D remains unclear. Germline V lookup: CDR1 NNHNN, CDR2 SYGAGS (reference sequence). The CDR3 totals 13 residues. V was trimmed by 0 bases and J by 1 base, leaving 4 bases between them. CDR3 sequence reads: CASGDERNTEVFF. The DNA read from the CDR3 is TGTGCCAGCGGTGATGAACGAAACACAGAAGTCTTC.

To note about this clone: All gene names here are mouse names. The read terminates 1 residue before the CDR3 end, so the remaining end is supplied by the germline J gene. V gene TRBV13-2 combines with J gene TRBJ2-2; D call uncertain. CDR3 size: 14 residues. Trimming stripped 3 bases from V and 0 bases from J, with 6 bases between. Germline CDR1 NNHNN, CDR2 SYGAGS (reference sequence). CDR3 DNA (partial): TGTGCCAGCGGTGCCGGAACAAACACCGGGCAGCTCTAC. Its translation: CASGAGTNTGQLY. The entire CDR3 protein reads CASGAGTNTGQLYF.

Concerning this clone itself: Gene names denote mouse genes. The read terminates 1 residue ahead of where the CDR3 ends, so the germline J gene completes it. The same CDR3 is also encoded by other DNA sequences in this sample. The genes are TRBV3 and TRBJ2-3; D unclear. Trimming left V 5 bases short and J 0 bases short, with 3 bases between. Germline CDR1 is SNHLY and CDR2 is FYNGKV (reference sequence). The CDR3 has 12 residues. The part of the CDR3 DNA that was read is TGTGCCAGCAGCCCTAGTGCAGAAACGCTGTAT. Translation gives CASSPSAETLY. The whole CDR3 protein is CASSPSAETLYF. The whole variable domain, filled in from reference TRBV3 and TRBJ2-3, reads GPKVLQIPSHQIIDMGQMVTLNCDPVSNHLYFYWYKQILGQQMEFLVNFYNGKVMEKSKLFKDQFSVERPDGSYFTLKIQPTALEDSAVYFCASSPSAETLYFGSGTRLTVL.

This clone was detected only once. The genes are named according to mouse. The CDR3 reads CASSQPGQGANTEVFF. CDR3 DNA (partial): TGTGCCAGCAGCCAACCCGGACAGGGGGCAAACACAGAAGTCTTC. The rearrangement joins TRBV2 to TRBJ1-1; 10 nucleotides line up with TRBD1. The sequence runs out 1 residue before the end of the CDR3; the remainder is reconstructed from the germline J gene. From germline, CDR1 is LGHNA and CDR2 YSYQKL. Germline trimming cut 2 bases from V and 0 bases from J; bases unmatched to any gene: 3. The CDR3 consists of 16 residues.

With regard to this clone: Germline and genes: mouse. The read ends 1 residue early relative to the CDR3; the germline J gene fills the gap. The chain has TRBV17 and TRBJ1-2; possibly TRBD1 for D (6 bases). V was trimmed by 3 bases and J by 1 base, leaving 6 bases between them. This CDR3 has 13 residues. CDR1 and CDR2 (germline): MNHDT, YYDKIL. The sequenced part of the CDR3 DNA is TGTGCTAGCAGTAGGACAGGAAACTCCGACTACACC. It encodes CASSRTGNSDYT. The whole CDR3 region reads CASSRTGNSDYTF.

A remark on this clone: Gene names are mouse gene names. The sequenced fragment ends 1 residue before the CDR3 boundary, so the rest is inferred from the germline J gene. The rearrangement links TRBV13-2 to TRBJ2-5; TRBD1 aligns across 9 bases. Trimming removed 4 bases from V and 6 bases from J; junction bases left unmatched: 3. CDR3 size: 13 residues. Germline CDR1 reads NNHNN; CDR2 reads SYGAGS (reference sequence). CDR3 protein: CASGSGTGDTQYF. The CDR3 bases that were read are TGTGCCAGCGGTTCCGGGACAGGGGACACCCAGTAC.

Concerning this clone itself: These gene names are mouse names. The read falls 1 residue short of the CDR3 end, and the missing part is taken from the germline J gene. The J gene is TRBJ1-1, the V gene TRBV29; the D is unclear. With 2 bases removed from V and 8 bases from J, the gap between germline ends came to 9 bases. The CDR3 consists of 12 residues. Germline CDR1 is MSHET and CDR2 is SYDVDS. Partial CDR3 DNA: TGTGCTAGCAGTTTACCGGGAGGGGAAGTCTTC. Translation gives CASSLPGGEVF. The whole CDR3 region reads CASSLPGGEVFF.

In regard to this clone: Mouse gene names apply. The read gets to within 1 residue of the CDR3 end, and the germline J gene fills in the rest. The J gene is TRBJ2-5, the V gene TRBV1; no definite D call. CDR3 size: 12 residues. The germline V and J ends were trimmed by 1 base and 5 bases, with 4 bases remaining between them. Germline values: CDR1 NSQYPW, CDR2 LRSPGD (reference sequence). CDR3 amino acids: CTCSAGRDTQYF. The CDR3 bases that were read are TGCACCTGCAGTGCAGGGAGAGACACCCAGTAC.

Concerning this clone: Gene names refer to mouse genes. The read stops 1 residue short of the end of the CDR3; the missing end is completed from the germline J gene. This chain connects TRBV3 to TRBJ1-1; D might be TRBD1 (5 bases). The CDR3 loop spans 9 amino acids. Germline V CDR1 and CDR2: SNHLY, FYNGKV (reference sequence). The CDR3 sequence is CPRGAEVFF. The sequenced CDR3 bases are TGTCCGCGGGGGGCAGAAGTCTTC.

Notes on this clone: Gene names denote mouse genes. The CDR3 extends 1 residue past the end of the read, so its final part is completed from the germline J gene. The J gene is TRBJ2-5, the V gene TRBV31; D not certain. V was pared by 4 bases and J by 0 bases, with 2 bases between. Germline V gene lookup returns CDR1 GKSSPN and CDR2 SITVG. The CDR3 sequence is 11 residues long. CDR3 sequence reads: CAWINQDTQYF. Partial CDR3 DNA: TGTGCCTGGATCAACCAAGACACCCAGTAC.

This clone was observed a few times. The genes and germline here are from mouse. Sequencing ends 1 residue short of the CDR3 end; the germline J gene provides the rest. This chain links TRBV20 with TRBJ1-3, with D possibly matching TRBD1 (6 bases). Trimming pared 4 bases from V and 1 base from J, leaving 8 bases between. Germline V CDR1 and CDR2: GFQATS, STVNSAI. This CDR3 region has 13 residues. The part of the CDR3 DNA that was read is TGTGGTGCTACCGGGACATCTGGAAATACGCTCTAT. It codes for CGATGTSGNTLY. The full CDR3 sequence reads CGATGTSGNTLYF.

Notes on this clone: Germline and genes: mouse. Read sequence stops 1 residue before the CDR3 end, and the germline J gene provides the missing end. The chain combines TRBV13-2 with TRBJ2-3; D is unresolved. Germline assignment: CDR1 NNHNN and CDR2 SYGAGS (reference sequence). V was cut by 3 bases and J by 3 bases, with 8 bases left in between. The CDR3 totals 13 residues. CDR3 DNA, as far as it was read: TGTGCCAGCGGTGCCCCGGGGGCAGAAACGCTGTAT. Its protein product is CASGAPGAETLY. The full CDR3 is CASGAPGAETLYF.

Remarks on this clone: All gene names here are mouse names. The read ends 1 residue shy of where the CDR3 ends; the end is completed using the germline J gene. The chain has TRBV3 and TRBJ2-2; D possibly matches TRBD1 or TRBD2 (5 bases each). V shed 8 bases and J shed 2 bases, with 9 bases lying between them. Germline-derived CDR1 and CDR2 are SNHLY and FYNGKV (reference sequence). The CDR3 runs 13 residues. CDR3 loop: CASRGTNTGQLYF. The CDR3 DNA, read in part, is TGTGCCAGCCGGGGCACTAACACCGGGCAGCTCTAC. Full variable domain (outside the CDR3, taken from reference TRBV3 and TRBJ2-2): GPKVLQIPSHQIIDMGQMVTLNCDPVSNHLYFYWYKQILGQQMEFLVNFYNGKVMEKSKLFKDQFSVERPDGSYFTLKIQPTALEDSAVYFCASRGTNTGQLYFGEGSKLTVL.

About this clone: Here the gene names and germline are mouse. The read halts 1 residue ahead of the CDR3 end, with the missing end drawn from the germline J gene. The chain employs TRBV31 and TRBJ2-3; D possibly corresponds to TRBD1 (7 bases). This CDR3 contains 14 residues. Germline CDR1 reads GKSSPN; CDR2 reads SITVG. Trimming stripped 1 base from V and 1 base from J, with 9 bases between. The CDR3 region is CAWSQRGRAETLYF. CDR3 DNA (partial): TGTGCCTGGAGTCAAAGGGGGCGTGCAGAAACGCTGTAT. Drawing the rest from reference TRBV31 and TRBJ2-3, the complete variable domain is AQTIHQWPVAEIKAVGSPLSLGCTIKGKSSPNLYWYWQATGGTLQQLFYSITVGQVESVVQLNLSASRPKDDQFILSTEKLLLSHSGFYLCAWSQRGRAETLYFGSGTRLTVL.

Turning to this clone: The listed genes are named as in mouse. The observed sequence ends 1 residue before the CDR3 terminus, with the missing tail filled in from the germline J gene. The genes are TRBV4 and TRBJ1-2; D perhaps matches TRBD1 (6 bases). This CDR3 contains 13 residues. V lost 5 bases to trimming and J lost 3 bases, with 10 bases between them. Per the germline V gene, CDR1 is LGHDT and CDR2 is YNNKQL (reference sequence). The chain's CDR3 is CASSRGFDSDYTF. The sequenced CDR3 bases are TGTGCCAGCAGCAGGGGGTTTGACTCCGACTACACC.

This clone was detected only once. The gene names given are mouse names. From the germline J gene comes the end of the CDR3, since the read stops 1 residue before it. The chain has TRBV31 and TRBJ2-1, with 8 bases aligning to TRBD2. The CDR3 consists of 15 residues. The germline gives CDR1 GKSSPN, CDR2 SITVG. V was clipped by 1 base and J by 3 bases; unmatched bases: 5. The covered CDR3 bases are TGTGCCTGGAGTCGATCGACTGGGGCCTATGCTGAGCAGTTC. This gives the protein CAWSRSTGAYAEQF. The full CDR3 sequence reads CAWSRSTGAYAEQFF.

As regards this clone: Gene and germline names: mouse. The read is 1 residue too short to cover the CDR3 end, so that end is filled in from the germline J gene. J is TRBJ1-2 and V is TRBV2, with D tentatively TRBD1 (6 bases). From germline, CDR1 is LGHNA and CDR2 YSYQKL. The CDR3 has 15 residues. The V and J ends lost 4 bases and 0 bases respectively, with 12 bases between them. The CDR3: CASSPPGTTNSDYTF. The sequenced CDR3 bases are TGTGCCAGCAGCCCTCCCGGGACAACAAACTCCGACTACACC.